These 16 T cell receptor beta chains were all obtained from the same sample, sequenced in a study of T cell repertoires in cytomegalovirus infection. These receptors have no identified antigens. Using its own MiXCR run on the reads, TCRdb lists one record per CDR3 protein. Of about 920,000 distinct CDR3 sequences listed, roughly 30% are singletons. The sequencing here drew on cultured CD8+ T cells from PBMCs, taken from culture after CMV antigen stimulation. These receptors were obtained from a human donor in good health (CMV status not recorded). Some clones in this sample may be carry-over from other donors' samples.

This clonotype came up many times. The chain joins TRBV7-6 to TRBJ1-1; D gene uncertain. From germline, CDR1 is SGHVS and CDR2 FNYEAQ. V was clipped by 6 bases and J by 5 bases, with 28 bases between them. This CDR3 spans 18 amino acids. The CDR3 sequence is CASRPGVGPTGEGTEAFF. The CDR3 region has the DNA TGTGCCAGCAGACCTGGGGTAGGGCCTACTGGTGAAGGGACTGAAGCTTTCTTT.

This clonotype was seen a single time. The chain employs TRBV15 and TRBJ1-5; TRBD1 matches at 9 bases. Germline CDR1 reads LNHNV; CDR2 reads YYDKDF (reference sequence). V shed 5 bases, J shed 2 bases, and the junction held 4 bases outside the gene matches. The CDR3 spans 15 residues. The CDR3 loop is CATSEDRGRNQPQHF. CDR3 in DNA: TGTGCCACCAGCGAGGACAGGGGTCGCAATCAGCCCCAGCATTTT. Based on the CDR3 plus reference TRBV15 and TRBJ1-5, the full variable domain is DAMVIQNPRYQVTQFGKPVTLSCSQTLNHNVMYWYQQKSSQAPKLLFHYYDKDFNNEADTPDNFQSRRPNTSFCFLDIRSPGLGDTAMYLCATSEDRGRNQPQHFGDGTRLSIL.

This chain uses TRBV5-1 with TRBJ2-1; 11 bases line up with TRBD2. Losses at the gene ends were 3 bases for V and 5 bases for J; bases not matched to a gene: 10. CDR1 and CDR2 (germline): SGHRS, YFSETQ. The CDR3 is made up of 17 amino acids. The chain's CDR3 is CASSSSLTSGAHNEQFF. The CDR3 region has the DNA TGCGCCAGCAGCTCCTCTCTGACTAGCGGGGCCCACAATGAGCAGTTCTTC. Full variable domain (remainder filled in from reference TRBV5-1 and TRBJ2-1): KAGVTQTPRYLIKTRGQQVTLSCSPISGHRSVSWYQQTPGQGLQFLFEYFSETQRNKGNFPGRFSGRQFSNSRSEMNVSTLELGDSALYLCASSSSLTSGAHNEQFFGPGTRLTVL.

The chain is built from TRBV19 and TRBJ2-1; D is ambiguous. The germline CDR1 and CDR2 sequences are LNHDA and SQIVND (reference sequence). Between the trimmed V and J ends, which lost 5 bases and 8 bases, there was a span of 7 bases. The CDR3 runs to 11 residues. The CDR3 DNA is TGTGCCAGTAGTCCAGACCATGAGCAGTTCTTC. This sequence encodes CASSPDHEQFF.

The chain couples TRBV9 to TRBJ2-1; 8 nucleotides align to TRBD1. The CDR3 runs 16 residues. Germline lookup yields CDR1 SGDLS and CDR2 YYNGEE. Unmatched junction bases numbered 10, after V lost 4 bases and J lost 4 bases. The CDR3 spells CASSSLSGTGYNEQFF. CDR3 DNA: TGTGCCAGCAGCTCCCTGAGTGGGACAGGTTACAATGAGCAGTTCTTC.

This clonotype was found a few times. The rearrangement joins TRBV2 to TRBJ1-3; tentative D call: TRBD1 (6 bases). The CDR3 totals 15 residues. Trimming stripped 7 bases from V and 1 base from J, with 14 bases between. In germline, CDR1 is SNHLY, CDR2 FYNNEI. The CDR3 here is CASIRSGASGNTIYF. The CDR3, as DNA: TGTGCCAGCATACGTTCGGGGGCATCTGGAAACACCATATATTTT. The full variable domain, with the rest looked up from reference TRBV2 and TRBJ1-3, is EPEVTQTPSHQVTQMGQEVILRCVPISNHLYFYWYRQILGQKVEFLVSFYNNEISEKSEIFDDQFSVERPDGSNFTLKIRSTKLEDSAMYFCASIRSGASGNTIYFGEGSWLTVV.

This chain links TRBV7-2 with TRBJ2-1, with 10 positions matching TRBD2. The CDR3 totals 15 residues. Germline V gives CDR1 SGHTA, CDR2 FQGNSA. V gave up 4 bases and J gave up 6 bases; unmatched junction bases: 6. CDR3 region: CASSYGLAVSNEQFF. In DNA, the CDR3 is TGTGCCAGCAGCTATGGACTAGCGGTCTCCAATGAGCAGTTCTTC.

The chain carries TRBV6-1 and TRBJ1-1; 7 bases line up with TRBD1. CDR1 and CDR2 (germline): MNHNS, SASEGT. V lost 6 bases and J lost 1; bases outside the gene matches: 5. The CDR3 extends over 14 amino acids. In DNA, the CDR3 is TGTGCCAGCAGGGGTAGACAGGGGAACACTGAAGCTTTCTTT. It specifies CASRGRQGNTEAFF.

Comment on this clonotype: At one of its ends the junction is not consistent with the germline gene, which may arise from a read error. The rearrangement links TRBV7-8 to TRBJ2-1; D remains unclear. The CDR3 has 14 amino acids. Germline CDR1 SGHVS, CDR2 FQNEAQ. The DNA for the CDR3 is TGTACCAGCAGCTCGGAAGGGTTCTACAATGAGCAGTTCTTC. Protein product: CTSSSEGFYNEQFF. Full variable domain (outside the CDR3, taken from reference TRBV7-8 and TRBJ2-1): GAGVSQSPRYKVAKRGQDVALRCDPISGHVSLFWYQQALGQGPEFLTYFQNEAQLDKSGLPSDRFFAERPEGSVSTLKIQRTQQEDSAVYLCTSSSEGFYNEQFFGPGTRLTVL.

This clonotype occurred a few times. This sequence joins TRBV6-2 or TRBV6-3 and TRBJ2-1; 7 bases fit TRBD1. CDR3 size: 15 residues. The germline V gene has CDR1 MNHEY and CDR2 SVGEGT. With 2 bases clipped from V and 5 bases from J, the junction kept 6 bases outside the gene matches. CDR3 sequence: CASSYIGGIDNEQFF. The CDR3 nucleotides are TGTGCCAGCAGTTACATAGGGGGCATCGACAATGAGCAGTTCTTC.

CDR3 sequence: CASSRLWGGTPYNEQFF. DNA for the CDR3: TGTGCCAGCTCACGATTGTGGGGGGGAACCCCCTACAATGAGCAGTTCTTC. V gene TRBV18 combines with J gene TRBJ2-1, with 7 bases that match TRBD2. The CDR3 has 17 residues. The V segment lost 4 bases and the J segment 2 bases; nucleotides outside the gene matches: 11. Germline V gene data show CDR1 as KGHSH and CDR2 as LQKENI.

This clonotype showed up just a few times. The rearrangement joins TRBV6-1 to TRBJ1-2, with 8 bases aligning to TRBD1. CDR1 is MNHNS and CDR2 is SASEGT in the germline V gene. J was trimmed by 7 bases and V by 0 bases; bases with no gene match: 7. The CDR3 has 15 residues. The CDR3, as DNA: TGTGCCAGCAGTGAAGCTAGGACAGGGTTTTTTGGCTACACCTTC. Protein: CASSEARTGFFGYTF.

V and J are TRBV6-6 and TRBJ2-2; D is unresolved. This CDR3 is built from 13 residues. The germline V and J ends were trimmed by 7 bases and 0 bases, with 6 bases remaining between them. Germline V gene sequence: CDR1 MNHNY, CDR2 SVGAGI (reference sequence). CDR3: CASTDTNTGELFF. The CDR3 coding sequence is TGTGCCAGCACCGATACGAACACCGGGGAGCTGTTTTTT.

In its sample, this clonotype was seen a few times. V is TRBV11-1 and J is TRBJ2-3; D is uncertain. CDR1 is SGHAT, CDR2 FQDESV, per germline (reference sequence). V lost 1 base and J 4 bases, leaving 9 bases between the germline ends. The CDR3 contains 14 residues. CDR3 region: CASSLGRVADTQYF. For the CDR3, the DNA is TGTGCCAGCAGCTTAGGCCGAGTGGCAGATACGCAGTATTTT.

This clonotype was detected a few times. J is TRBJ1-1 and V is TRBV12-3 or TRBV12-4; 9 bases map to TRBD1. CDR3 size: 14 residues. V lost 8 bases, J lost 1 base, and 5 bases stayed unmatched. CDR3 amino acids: CASVDRGWNTEAFF. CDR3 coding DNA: TGTGCCAGCGTTGACAGGGGGTGGAACACTGAAGCTTTCTTT.

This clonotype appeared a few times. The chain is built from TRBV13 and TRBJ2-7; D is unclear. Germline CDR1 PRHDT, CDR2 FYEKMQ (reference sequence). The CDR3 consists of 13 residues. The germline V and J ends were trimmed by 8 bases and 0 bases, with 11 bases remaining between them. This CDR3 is CASGVGRSYEQYF. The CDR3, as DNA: TGTGCCAGCGGGGTGGGTCGCTCCTACGAGCAGTACTTC.